This T cell receptor beta chain derives from a study of blood T cell repertoires in COVID-19 (dated by TCRdb to the early 2020s). Concerning the study at large: The collaborator samples originated in the United States, Italy and Spain and spanned the acute and convalescent phases of COVID-19. A freely available public database, intended as a resource for researchers studying the immune response to SARS-CoV-2, is where the repertoires were released. The material from the prospective study consisted of cDNA or gDNA derived from T cells, B-cell-depleted T cells, or PBMCs. A de-identified subject ID, COVID-19 status, age in years and sex were almost always included in the sample metadata. Where HLA class I and class II types were available, the types were taken from metadata supplied by the sample provider, not from assay-based typing. Samples came from the ongoing ImmuneRACE study (first 160 participants) plus 1,254 subjects from 6 global collaborators. Deeply sampled blood TCRbeta repertoires from subjects exposed to, actively infected with, or recovered from COVID-19 were included in the dataset. Overall study outcomes, separate from this receptor: The amount of clinical and demographic metadata varied by source and participant and was provided uncurated.

TCRbeta CDR3 regions were amplified from genomic DNA by means of the immunoSEQ Assay, a bias-controlled multiplex PCR. The study's processing was this. Within the assay, amplification of reference gene primers was used to estimate how many nucleated cells each sample contained. To quantify the absolute abundance of each unique TCRbeta CDR3 rearrangement, sequence reads were collapsed and filtered. For each sample, productive Simpson clonality was calculated as the square root of Simpson's diversity index across productive rearrangements. This is the immuneACCESS table as TCRdb keeps it, with only in-frame sequences that have V and J called. A part of the clones is gone; compared with another copy, unresolved V genes explain less than half, and the rest is unexplained. V, J and clone size derive from that table, while D and trimming were established from the DNA sequence. Here the sample has some 220,000 clones; approximately 90% occur a single time. The ten largest clones add up to about 3.5% of the sample.

Enrolling through a virtual design, the prospective study's participants ranged in age from roughly 18 to 90 years and lived across roughly 23 United States geographic areas. In the prospective study, participants were assigned to cohorts based on the clinical history participants reported in a screening survey and a study questionnaire. Each participant in the prospective study had whole blood, serum and a nasopharyngeal or oropharyngeal swab collected by mobile phlebotomists. Additional blood draws and questionnaires over an approximately two-month period could optionally be provided by prospective study participants. Blood samples from the prospective study were shipped frozen or at room temperature prior to DNA extraction. There are a few counts of this clone. No cognate antigen has been identified for it. Base qualities are not provided; no much larger clone lies one nucleotide away. The specimen was PBMCs or T cells enriched from blood (not recorded which). The clonotype originates from a young woman in a cohort exposed to, infected with or recovered from COVID-19 (not recorded which).

The CDR3 corresponds to CASSPGQGFEQYF. The base sequence is TGCGCCAGCAGCCCGGGACAGGGATTCGAGCAGTACTTC. The chain is encoded by TRBV5-1 joined to TRBJ2-7, and 9 junction bases match TRBD1. The CDR1 and CDR2 encoded by the germline V gene are SGHRS and YFSETQ. The V end gives up 4 bases and the J end 6 bases, leaving 5 bases in the junction not matched to a gene. The CDR3 sequence holds 13 residues, the cysteine and phenylalanine included. The retained sequence is limited to the CDR3, 39 bases, with the frame set at the first base.